This T cell receptor (beta chain) was recovered during a study of T-cell reconstitution after alpha-beta-depleted transplantation in children. The germline V gene has CDR1 DFQATT and CDR2 SNEGSKA (reference sequence). V lost 3 bases and J lost 0, with 15 bases in between. The CDR3 consists of 15 residues. Unique molecular identifiers tagged the TCRbeta library. MiXCR, applied by TCRdb to the PCR reads, yields one record per CDR3 protein. The table shows some 550,000 distinct CDR3 sequences, with about 17% occurring only once. This chain uses TRBV20-1 with TRBJ2-7, with TRBD2 as a possible D gene (5 bases). This receptor was identified in a human donor who donated a stem cell graft to a child with acute lymphoblastic leukemia. Specimen: PBMCs from the stem cell graft donor, collected from the stem cell graft. The DNA for the CDR3 is TGCAGTGCTAGCTTCCGGGATGTACCCTCCTACGAGCAGTACTTC. This encodes CSASFRDVPSYEQYF.